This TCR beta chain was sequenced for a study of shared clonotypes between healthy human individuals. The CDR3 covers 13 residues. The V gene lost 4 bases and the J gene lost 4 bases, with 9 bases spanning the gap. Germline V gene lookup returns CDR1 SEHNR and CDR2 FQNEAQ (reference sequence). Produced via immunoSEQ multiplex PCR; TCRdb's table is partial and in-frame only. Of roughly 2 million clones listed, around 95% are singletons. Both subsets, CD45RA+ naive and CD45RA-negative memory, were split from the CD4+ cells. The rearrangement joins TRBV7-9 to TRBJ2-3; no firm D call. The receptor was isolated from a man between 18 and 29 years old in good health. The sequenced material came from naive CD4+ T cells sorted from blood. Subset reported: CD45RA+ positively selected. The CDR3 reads CASSSRLADTQYF. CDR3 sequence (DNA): TGTGCCAGCAGCTCCCGACTGGCAGATACGCAGTATTTT. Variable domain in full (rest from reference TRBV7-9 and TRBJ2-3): DTGVSQNPRHKITKRGQNVTFRCDPISEHNRLYWYRQTLGQGPEFLTYFQNEAQLEKSRLLSDRFSAERPKGSFSTLEIQRTEQGDSAMYLCASSSRLADTQYFGPGTRLTVL.